The source of this T cell receptor beta chain is a study of T cell clonotyping in hematopoietic cell transplantation. Study observations and caveats: CD4 and CD8 repertoire contributions could not be separated without sorting. After transplant, recipient diversity fell while pathologically expanded clonotypes grew through day 180. At the given depth, recipient repertoires were over 95% de novo clonotypes.

This clone was detected only a few times. What it recognizes is unknown. Unmatched junction bases numbered 8, after V lost 4 bases and J lost 6 bases. The CDR3 runs 15 residues. Per the germline V gene, CDR1 is SGHNT and CDR2 is YYREEE (reference sequence). TCRdb's copy holds only in-frame clones and misses some; the assay was immunoSEQ multiplex PCR. This table has 17,000 or so clones, 70% to 75% appearing once. V gene TRBV5-4 combines with J gene TRBJ1-2; TRBD1 matches at 11 bases. This clonotype originated in a woman between 55 and 75 years old in good health. Some clones in this sample may be carry-over from other donors' samples. The sample taken for sequencing was peripheral blood mononuclear cells. The CDR3 DNA follows: TGTGCCAGCAGCCCTGGGGGGGGACAGGGGGATGGCTACACCTTC. It encodes CASSPGGGQGDGYTF.